The rows below give T cell receptor beta chains drawn from one sample of a study of patients and donors after allogeneic stem cell transplantation. From the RT-PCR reads, TCRdb called clonotypes with MiXCR, one entry per CDR3 protein. The table records hundreds of thousands of distinct CDR3 sequences, around 15% of them present only once. Material for sequencing was blood, either unsorted or a sorted T cell fraction (not recorded which). Every receptor here comes from a human donor who was either an allogeneic HSCT recipient or a stem cell or donor lymphocyte infusion donor (not recorded which). It is not recorded whose cells these are; they may come from a transplant donor. Each CDR3 is given with its conserved first and last residue. D genes are given only for firm matches.

>-|TRBV15
CATSRDLQPSRTDTQYF
>-|TRBV7-9
CASSLGGGRTGELFF
>-|TRBV11-2
CASSLEGPPHEAFF
>-|TRBV6-2/TRBV6-3
CASSSYAVLGEQYF
>TRBD2|TRBV24-1
CATSDPASGANNEQFF
>TRBD1|TRBV13
CASSFPGQAIHEQYF
>-|TRBV2
CATGLPAFF
>TRBD2|TRBV2
CATSPRGQGLAANEQFF
>TRBD2|TRBV20-1
CSARSGLAGGGYNEQFF
>TRBD1|TRBV20-1
CSAREDRVNSSYEQYF
>-|TRBV7-9
CASSLVPRQFF
>-|TRBV6-5
CASSSTKRLGLETQYF
>-|TRBV6-5
CASSYEWAGLNTGELFF
>-|TRBV15
CATSYHRRIQYF
>TRBD1|TRBV24-1
CATRGDRSYNEQFF
>-|TRBV7-9
CASSAGTAGEQYF
>TRBD2|TRBV4-1
CASSRSSGGEQFF
>-|TRBV7-2
CASSSLYYNSPLHF
>-|TRBV7-2
CASSLDGLRTQYF
>-|TRBV12-3/TRBV12-4
CASSLVLGDTQYF
>-|TRBV12-3/TRBV12-4
CASSANRNYEQYF
>TRBD2|TRBV7-9
CATIPLAGPNTGELFF
>TRBD2|TRBV7-3
CASSIQGTSGFNEQFF
>TRBD2|TRBV2
CASKLAGGPPDTQYF
>TRBD1|TRBV6-1
CASNTGERGTDTQYF
>-|TRBV5-1
CASRMTGLSTDTQYF
>TRBD2|TRBV7-3
CASSFGLAGVSEQFF
>TRBD2|TRBV11-2
CASSLEPGLAFGGKETQYF
>TRBD1|TRBV7-9
CASSSSRWQGAQPQHF
>TRBD2|TRBV5-5
CASSRLAGARDTQYF
>-|TRBV4-1
CASSQVLSGVAKNIQYF
>TRBD2|TRBV7-2
CASSRPGGLAFGETQYF
>-|TRBV7-2
CASSLGSDYNEQFF
>TRBD2|TRBV20-1
CSASRGVGLAYQETQYF
>-|TRBV5-1
CASSFGMGNQPQHF
>-|TRBV5-6
CASSFPGTFNEQFF
>TRBD1|TRBV10-3
CATRGKGEETQYF
>TRBD2|TRBV2
CAGSTSGIWGQETQYF
>-|TRBV30
CAWSVPIRGGANVLTF
>-|TRBV25-1
CASSEFGSLRETQYF
>-|TRBV2
CASRGQGALDTQYF
>-|TRBV30
CAWSVDGDQPQHF
>TRBD1|TRBV7-9
CASSRTGTGYTF
>TRBD2|TRBV9
CASSVGGGNEQYF
>-|TRBV5-6
CASSPGQWDSPLHF
>TRBD1|TRBV6-1
CASSEGDRGPYSNQPQHF
>TRBD1|TRBV12-3/TRBV12-4
CASSLGQGHTSSGNTIYF